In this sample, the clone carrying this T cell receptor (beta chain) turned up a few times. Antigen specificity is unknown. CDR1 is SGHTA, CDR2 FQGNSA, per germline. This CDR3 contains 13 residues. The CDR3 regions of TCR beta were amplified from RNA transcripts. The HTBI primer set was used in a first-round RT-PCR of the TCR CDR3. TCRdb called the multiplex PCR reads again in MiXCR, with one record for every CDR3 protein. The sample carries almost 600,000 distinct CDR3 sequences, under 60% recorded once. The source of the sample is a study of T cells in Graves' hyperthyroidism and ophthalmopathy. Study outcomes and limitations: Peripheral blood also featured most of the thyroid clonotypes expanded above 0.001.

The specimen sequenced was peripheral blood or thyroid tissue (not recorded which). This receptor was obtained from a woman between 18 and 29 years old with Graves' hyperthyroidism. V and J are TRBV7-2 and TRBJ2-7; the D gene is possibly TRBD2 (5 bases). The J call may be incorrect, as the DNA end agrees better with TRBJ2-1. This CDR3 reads CASSLEAANEQFF. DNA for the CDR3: TGTGCCAGCAGCTTAGAAGCGGCCAATGAGCAGTTCTTC.